This T cell receptor (beta chain) was sequenced in a study of blood T cell repertoires in COVID-19. Some clones are missing from TCRdb's copy, which holds only in-frame ones; the method was immunoSEQ multiplex PCR. The data show about 350,000 clones, with about 90% seen just once and 5.3% held by the top ten. Germline CDR1 reads MGHRA; CDR2 reads YSYEKL. V shed 1 base, J shed 2 bases, and the junction held 2 bases outside the gene matches. CDR3 length equals 14 residues. Two negative PCRs, clearance, or symptom resolution were required of recovered Cohort 3 donors. The receptor's source is a woman between 25 and 40 years old who had recovered from COVID-19. The sample was PBMCs or T cells enriched from blood (not recorded which). The chain recombines TRBV4-1 with TRBJ2-7; 7 bases are shared with TRBD2. CDR3 nucleotide sequence: TGCGCCAGCAGCCAAGGGGGAGGGCCCTACGAGCAGTACTTC. Protein product: CASSQGGGPYEQYF.